This T cell receptor beta chain was sequenced in a study of spatial heterogeneity in lung cancer (dated by TCRdb to about 2019). The study in broad terms: More beta-chain than alpha-chain transcripts were consistently detected, likely reflecting higher beta-chain transcript abundance. Nonsynonymous mutation counts, determined by whole-exome sequencing of tumor tissue, were related to features of the TCR repertoire. Both alpha and beta chains were TCR-sequenced in 210 or so tumor regions, fewer than 80 matched nontumor lung samples and 56 PBMC samples obtained at surgery. In the raw uncorrected reads, each unique combination of TCR and UMI appeared more than ten times on average. The study quantitatively compared TCR alpha and beta repertoires across multiple tumor regions, matched nontumor lung and blood in non-small cell lung cancer.

Study-wide conclusions, independent of this receptor: Additional single-cell paired TCR alpha and beta sequencing was considered necessary to confirm, at a functional level, the hypothesis that regional TCRs recognize regional mutations. Ubiquitous expanded tumor TCRs showed up in blood more often at tumor resection than at routine follow-up.

The library was made by 5' RACE. Sequencing instrument: NextSeq 500. To allow correction of PCR and sequencing errors, the TCR library protocol tagged every TCR cDNA molecule with a unique molecular identifier. The paper's processing steps were these. TCR identification, UMI-based error correction and CDR3 extraction were all carried out with Decombinator tools. TCRs above a frequency of 2 per 1,000, corresponding to the top 1% of the tumor frequency distribution, were defined as expanded. Renyi diversity was computed with the R vegan package after each repertoire had been subsampled 100 times to 5,000 TCRs. CDR3 similarity networks were built from amino acid triplet string-kernel similarity, with CDR3s being connected when pairwise similarity was above 0.82. Through fastp at Q25 and MiXCR, TCRdb rebuilt clones from the public reads, retaining in-frame beta chains. Each CDR3 protein gets just one entry, which takes the most common genes and DNA from the rows behind it. TCRdb's processing, not the authors' own work, is the source of the V and J calls. The sample table records about 39,000 distinct CDR3 sequences; approximately 5.5% of these occur just once. 11% of the sample is in the top ten clones.

Concerning this clonotype itself: This clone's antigen is unknown. No base qualities exist here, and no much larger clone lies one base off it.

The time point label here, explained by the study, means: sample taken at primary tumor resection. Whole RNA extracted from tumor and nontumor lung tissue, or from cryopreserved PBMC samples, was used for TCR sequencing without cell sorting. Samples were obtained from around 72 patients with early-stage, untreated non-small cell lung cancer from the lung TRACERx cohort. Only patients for whom sufficient RNA was available from at least two tumor regions were selected for TCR sequencing. From the cysteine up to the phenylalanine, the CDR3 has a length of 16 residues. Only the CDR3 DNA stays, 48 bases, in frame from base 1. The germline V gene sets CDR1 to SGDLS and CDR2 to YYNGEE. V is trimmed back by 0 bases and J by 4 bases, and the junction contains 4 bases that no gene match accounts for.

Recombination joined TRBV9 with TRBJ2-1; TRBD1 fits 10 bases in the junction. This clonotype was sampled from a male donor with early-stage non-small cell lung cancer. Source: PBMCs, taken at surgery. In nucleotide form, the sequence is TGTGCCAGCAGCGTAGGAGTGGGACAGGGGTACAATGAGCAGTTCTTC. Its protein is CASSVGVGQGYNEQFF.